Below, 23 T cell receptor beta chains from the same sample are listed, as sequenced in a study of blood T cell repertoires in COVID-19. This table comes from immunoSEQ multiplex PCR, and its TCRdb copy is limited to in-frame clones, with some not included. The repertoire includes about 120,000 clones, 85% to 90% of them detected once, and approximately 28% sits in the top ten. Sequencing input: peripheral blood. These receptor sequences come from a man between 65 and 85 years old with active or convalescent COVID-19.

The chain has TRBV11-3 and TRBJ2-1; TRBD2 agrees at 8 bases. Germline loops: CDR1 SGHNT, CDR2 YENEEA. This CDR3 contains 16 residues. After removal of 0 bases from V and 6 bases from J, the junction contained 7 bases not matched to a gene. The CDR3 loop reads CASSLDPSGSGNEQFF. CDR3 DNA sequence: TGTGCCAGCAGCTTAGATCCCAGCGGGAGCGGCAATGAGCAGTTCTTC.

The chain employs TRBV29-1 and TRBJ1-1, with a tentative D call TRBD1 (6 bases). Germline-derived CDR1 and CDR2 are SQVTM and ANQGSEA. The CDR3 is made up of 13 amino acids. Trimming left V 6 bases short and J 0 bases short, with 11 bases between. The chain's CDR3 is CSVGARVNTEAFF. The CDR3 region has the DNA TGCAGCGTGGGGGCCAGGGTGAACACTGAAGCTTTCTTT.

Comments on this clone: The sample contains more than one DNA sequence encoding this CDR3. The rearrangement links TRBV18 to TRBJ1-3, with D possibly matching TRBD1 (6 bases). The CDR3 runs to 15 residues. The germline V gene has CDR1 KGHSH and CDR2 LQKENI. Trimming removed 6 bases at V and 0 bases at J, with 12 bases between. Here the CDR3 DNA reads TGTGCCAGCTCTCCCCGGGACAACTCTGGAAACACCATATATTTT. Its protein is CASSPRDNSGNTIYF.

This chain links TRBV7-9 with TRBJ2-3, with a tentative D call TRBD1 (6 bases). From germline, CDR1 is SEHNR and CDR2 FQNEAQ (reference sequence). The CDR3 totals 12 residues. The ends were cut back, 1 base at V and 10 bases at J, with 9 bases in the middle. The CDR3 DNA sequence: TGTGCCAGCAGCTTAGATAGGGGGTCGCAGTATTTT. This codes for CASSLDRGSQYF.

The chain employs TRBV5-5 and TRBJ1-3, with 8 positions matching TRBD1. Germline CDR1 is SGHKS and CDR2 is YYEKEE (reference sequence). Trimming removed 3 bases from V and 2 bases from J; junction bases left unmatched: 10. The CDR3 totals 17 residues. The DNA of the CDR3 is TGTGCCAGCAGCTCCCAACCGGACAGGGAGGCTGGAAACACCATATATTTT. Translation gives CASSSQPDREAGNTIYF. Drawing the rest from reference TRBV5-5 and TRBJ1-3, the complete variable domain is DAGVTQSPTHLIKTRGQQVTLRCSPISGHKSVSWYQQVLGQGPQFIFQYYEKEERGRGNFPDRFSARQFPNYSSELNVNALLLGDSALYLCASSSQPDREAGNTIYFGEGSWLTVV.

This chain links TRBV7-9 with TRBJ1-2, with 8 bases that match TRBD1. The germline gives CDR1 SEHNR, CDR2 FQNEAQ (reference sequence). J was trimmed by 8 bases and V by 4 bases; bases with no gene match: 6. The CDR3 is 13 amino acids. CDR3 residues: CASSSQGEDGYTF. Here the CDR3 DNA reads TGTGCCAGCAGCTCACAGGGGGAGGACGGCTACACCTTC. The full variable domain, in which reference TRBV7-9 and TRBJ1-2 provide the parts outside the CDR3, is DTGVSQNPRHKITKRGQNVTFRCDPISEHNRLYWYRQTLGQGPEFLTYFQNEAQLEKSRLLSDRFSAERPKGSFSTLEIQRTEQGDSAMYLCASSSQGEDGYTFGSGTRLTVV.

As DNA, the CDR3 is TGTGCCAGTAGTCGGGACAGTCCTAACTATGGCTACACCTTC. As protein: CASSRDSPNYGYTF. The chain employs TRBV19 and TRBJ1-2; 7 nucleotides match TRBD1. CDR3 length: 14 amino acids. Germline CDR1 reads LNHDA; CDR2 reads SQIVND (reference sequence). Losses at the gene ends were 5 bases for V and 0 bases for J; bases not matched to a gene: 3.

The V call is TRBV7-2, the J call TRBJ2-5, with 9 nucleotides matching TRBD2. The germline gives CDR1 SGHTA, CDR2 FQGNSA. Unmatched junction bases numbered 6, after V lost 1 base and J lost 0 bases. The CDR3 sequence is 17 residues long. Written as DNA, the CDR3 is TGTGCCAGCAGCTTAGGGGGGCTAGCGGGGTACCAAGAGACCCAGTACTTC. Translating it yields CASSLGGLAGYQETQYF.

This chain connects TRBV10-2 to TRBJ1-2; TRBD1 matches at 10 bases. The V gene's germline CDR1 is WSHSY and CDR2 SAAADI. V was pared by 7 bases and J by 6 bases, with 8 bases of the junction left unmatched. The CDR3 has 14 residues. The CDR3 DNA is TGCGCCAGCACCATACCGGGACAGGGGAATGGCTACACCTTC. This sequence encodes CASTIPGQGNGYTF.

This clone was detected only once. The rearrangement links TRBV10-3 to TRBJ2-1, with 8 bases aligning to TRBD2. The germline V gene has CDR1 ENHRY and CDR2 SYGVKD. Trimming took 2 bases from V and 6 from J; bases not matched to a gene: 6. The CDR3 is made up of 15 amino acids. The CDR3 here is CAISEGPGGPNEQFF. The CDR3 DNA is TGTGCCATCAGTGAGGGGCCGGGAGGGCCCAATGAGCAGTTCTTC.

The genes are TRBV5-4 and TRBJ1-2; TRBD1 agrees at 7 bases. This CDR3 is built from 13 residues. The germline CDR1 and CDR2 sequences are SGHNT and YYREEE (reference sequence). J lost 8 bases, V lost 4 bases, and 8 bases had no gene match. In nucleotides, the CDR3 is TGTGCCAGCAGCCCGCCGACAGGGTACGGCTACACCTTC. It specifies CASSPPTGYGYTF.

The rearrangement uses TRBV7-2 and TRBJ1-3; D gene unclear. Germline CDR1 and CDR2: SGHTA and FQGNSA. V gave up 1 base and J gave up 0 bases, with 10 bases separating them. CDR3 length equals 16 residues. For the CDR3, the DNA is TGTGCCAGCAGCTTAGTTGTGGCAGGCTCTGGAAACACCATATATTTT. It is translated as CASSLVVAGSGNTIYF.

The J gene is TRBJ2-5, the V gene TRBV10-3; weak D call: TRBD2 (6 bases). Per germline, CDR1 ENHRY and CDR2 SYGVKD. V lost 10 bases and J lost 3, with 12 bases in between. CDR3 length: 12 residues. CDR3 sequence: CATGGSEETQYF. As DNA, the CDR3 is TGTGCCACCGGAGGGTCTGAAGAGACCCAGTACTTC.

The chain uses TRBV7-6 and TRBJ2-7; 11 bases are a match to TRBD1. CDR1 and CDR2 from the germline V gene are SGHVS and FNYEAQ. CDR3 size: 14 residues. V lost 5 bases to trimming and J lost 5 bases; unmatched junction nucleotides: 5. CDR3 region: CASSPDRGRDEQYF. The CDR3 DNA is TGTGCCAGCAGCCCGGACAGGGGGCGCGACGAGCAGTACTTC. The full variable domain, its missing parts supplied by reference TRBV7-6 and TRBJ2-7, is GAGVSQSPRYKVTKRGQDVALRCDPISGHVSLYWYRQALGQGPEFLTYFNYEAQQDKSGLPNDRFSAERPEGSISTLTIQRTEQRDSAMYRCASSPDRGRDEQYFGPGTRLTVT.

V gene TRBV10-1 combines with J gene TRBJ1-5; D remains unclear. Per germline, CDR1 WNHNN and CDR2 SYGVQD (reference sequence). CDR3 length: 10 amino acids. Trimming removed 10 bases from V and 4 bases from J, with 5 bases in between. CDR3 loop: CAKLNQPQHF. CDR3 DNA sequence: TGCGCCAAATTAAATCAGCCCCAGCATTTT.

The chain links TRBV28 to TRBJ2-7; 12 bases map to TRBD2. The CDR3 has 14 residues. Germline assignment: CDR1 MDHEN and CDR2 SYDVKM. V shed 5 bases and J 4 bases; nucleotides not matched to a gene: 3. CDR3 amino acids: CASSVLAGGYEQYF. The CDR3 DNA sequence: TGTGCCAGCAGTGTACTAGCGGGAGGTTACGAGCAGTACTTC.

This chain joins TRBV30 and TRBJ2-7; 7 bases match TRBD1. Germline V gene sequence: CDR1 GTSNPN, CDR2 SVGIG (reference sequence). The trim removed 8 bases at V and 0 bases at J, leaving 1 base unmatched. There are 11 residues in the CDR3. The CDR3 here is CAGTVSYEQYF. The CDR3 nucleotides read TGTGCCGGGACAGTCTCCTACGAGCAGTACTTC. Drawing the rest from reference TRBV30 and TRBJ2-7, the complete variable domain is SQTIHQWPATLVQPVGSPLSLECTVEGTSNPNLYWYRQAAGRGLQLLFYSVGIGQISSEVPQNLSASRPQDRQFILSSKKLLLSDSGFYLCAGTVSYEQYFGPGTRLTVT.

The chain combines TRBV7-3 with TRBJ2-1, with 8 bases lining up with TRBD2. With V trimmed by 4 bases and J by 4 bases, 6 bases remained unmatched. Germline CDR1 is SGHTA and CDR2 is FQGTGA. This CDR3 comprises 15 residues. The CDR3 DNA sequence: TGTGCCAGCAGCTCGGGACTAGTAAAGTACAATGAGCAGTTCTTC. Translation: CASSSGLVKYNEQFF.

The CDR3: CASSTGRDRSYEQYF. DNA for the CDR3: TGTGCCAGTAGTACCGGCCGGGACAGGTCCTACGAGCAGTACTTC. The rearrangement links TRBV19 to TRBJ2-7; 8 bases are a match to TRBD1. CDR1 is LNHDA and CDR2 is SQIVND in the germline V gene (reference sequence). The CDR3 sequence is 15 residues long. V shed 4 bases, J shed 1 base, and the junction held 6 bases outside the gene matches.

The chain combines TRBV24-1 with TRBJ2-5; 12 bases map to TRBD2. Per the germline V gene, CDR1 is KGHDR and CDR2 is SFDVKD. V was pared by 9 bases and J by 5 bases, with 6 bases of the junction left unmatched. This CDR3 is 14 amino acids long. The DNA of the CDR3 is TGTGCCACCGCGCTAGCGGGGGGGTCCGAGACCCAGTACTTC. Protein sequence: CATALAGGSETQYF.

In its sample, this clone was seen once. This chain links TRBV5-6 with TRBJ1-3; D perhaps matches TRBD1 (5 bases). Germline lookup yields CDR1 SGHDT and CDR2 YYEEEE. With 2 bases removed from V and 0 bases from J, the gap between germline ends came to 6 bases. This CDR3 is built from 14 residues. CDR3 region: CASSLRGSGNTIYF. CDR3 coding DNA: TGTGCCAGCAGCTTAAGGGGCTCTGGAAACACCATATATTTT.

The chain joins TRBV19 to TRBJ2-1, with 16 bases identical to TRBD2. There are 19 residues in the CDR3. Trimming removed 6 bases from V and 5 bases from J; junction bases left unmatched: 13. Germline values: CDR1 LNHDA, CDR2 SQIVND (reference sequence). This chain's CDR3 is CASRVTGLAGGPRDNEQFF. The CDR3 DNA reads TGTGCCAGTAGGGTTACGGGACTAGCGGGAGGGCCGAGAGACAATGAGCAGTTCTTC.

The chain couples TRBV27 to TRBJ2-3; a possible D gene is TRBD1 (6 bases). The V gene's germline CDR1 is MNHEY and CDR2 SMNVEV (reference sequence). Trimming removed 8 bases at V and 1 base at J, with 19 bases between. The CDR3 spans 16 residues. CDR3 sequence: CASHWGLGGGTDTQYF. The CDR3 DNA follows: TGTGCCAGCCATTGGGGCCTAGGGGGAGGCACAGATACGCAGTATTTT.